The rows below give T cell receptor beta chains drawn from one sample of a study of CD8+ T cells in alopecia areata. Profiling relied on immunoSEQ multiplex PCR, and the TCRdb table lists in-frame clones only, not all of them. This table has fewer than 150,000 clones, around four fifths appearing once. Sample: CD8+ T cells sorted from blood, taken at week 4, from a patient treated with tofacitinib. The receptors were sampled from a human donor with alopecia areata. CDR3s include the opening cysteine and the closing phenylalanine or tryptophan. A D gene is named only where the DNA matches it firmly. The listing skips clone size in some rows; elsewhere it reads once, few, many or a size class.

j_call	d_call	v_call	clone_size	cdr3_nt	cdr3_aa
TRBJ2-1	NA	TRBV7-6	NA	TGTGCCAGCAGCTTACCCAACTCAGCTGAGCAGTTCTTC	CASSLPNSAEQFF
TRBJ2-5	TRBD2	TRBV4-3	once	TGCGCCAGCAGCTCGGGACTAGGGGAGACCCAGTACTTC	CASSSGLGETQYF
TRBJ2-1	TRBD2	TRBV5-4	NA	TGTGCCAGCACCACCGGACTAGCGGGGGGCAATGAGCAGTTCTTC	CASTTGLAGGNEQFF
TRBJ2-3	TRBD2	TRBV7-2	NA	TGTGCCAGCAGCTTAGAGCTAGCGGTCACAGATACGCAGTATTTT	CASSLELAVTDTQYF
TRBJ2-4	NA	TRBV13	NA	TGTGCCAGCAGCTTAGGGATCTCTGGGAGTGCGGCCAAAAACATTCAGTACTTC	CASSLGISGSAAKNIQYF
TRBJ1-6	NA	TRBV4-1	NA	TGCGCCAGCAGCCAAGGGCAGGGTATTTCACCCCTCCACTTT	CASSQGQGISPLHF
TRBJ2-3	NA	TRBV5-1	NA	TGCGCCAGCAGCTTGGCCCTCGGTATCGGGGAGGACACAGATACGCAGTATTTT	CASSLALGIGEDTDTQYF
TRBJ2-1	TRBD2	TRBV27	many	TGTGCCAGCAGCAAGCGGGGGGGCTACAATGAGCAGTTCTTC	CASSKRGGYNEQFF
TRBJ2-1	NA	TRBV29-1	NA	TGCAGCGTTAAAGGAAATGAGCAGTTCTTC	CSVKGNEQFF
TRBJ1-2	NA	TRBV6-5	NA	TGTGCCAGCAGTTACGGGCAGCAGACACCCTATGGCTACACCTTC	CASSYGQQTPYGYTF
TRBJ2-3	NA	TRBV5-1	NA	TGCGCCAGCGCACACGGACAGACCTCGACAGATACGCAGTATTTT	CASAHGQTSTDTQYF
TRBJ2-7	NA	TRBV6-5	NA	TGTGCCAGCAGTTACTCGACGGTTAACGAGCAGTACTTC	CASSYSTVNEQYF
TRBJ2-3	NA	TRBV7-9	NA	TGTGCCAGCAGCTCCCGACAGGGCACAGATACGCAGTATTTT	CASSSRQGTDTQYF
TRBJ1-4	TRBD1	TRBV9	NA	TGTGCCAGCAGTCGAGGGGGCGACGAAAAACTGTTTTTT	CASSRGGDEKLFF
TRBJ2-7	TRBD1	TRBV19	few	TGTGCCAGTAGTCCCGGGACAGGGTACGAGCAGTACTTC	CASSPGTGYEQYF
TRBJ1-1	NA	TRBV5-1	NA	TGCGCCAGCAGCTTCCTCCGGGCCCTAAAGAACACTGAAGCTTTCTTT	CASSFLRALKNTEAFF
TRBJ1-1	NA	TRBV30	once	TGTGCCTGGAGCCTCAAGATCCCTGAAGCTTTCTTT	CAWSLKIPEAFF
TRBJ1-2	NA	TRBV5-1	once	TGCGCCAGCAGCTTGAGCGGGGAAGGGTACTCTAACTATGGCTACACCTTC	CASSLSGEGYSNYGYTF
TRBJ2-5	NA	TRBV2	NA	TGTGCCAGCAACCTTGGCGGGGTGGACCAAGAGACCCAGTACTTC	CASNLGGVDQETQYF
TRBJ2-5	TRBD2	TRBV6-4	few	TGTGCCAGCAGTGACTCCCCTGGCGGGGGGGCCTGCTTCGTCCCAGAGACCCAGTACTTC	CASSDSPGGGACFVPETQYF
TRBJ2-7	NA	TRBV6-6	few	TGTGCCAGCAGTTACGGGGACACGCGCAGCTTC	CASSYGDTRSF
TRBJ2-5	TRBD1	TRBV7-9	once	TGTGCCAGCAGCACCGACAGGGGAAAAGAGACCCAGTACTTC	CASSTDRGKETQYF
TRBJ2-1	TRBD1	TRBV11-3	NA	TGTGCCAGCAGCTCTAGGGGGCCGGGACGATATGAGCAGTTCTTC	CASSSRGPGRYEQFF
TRBJ1-1	NA	TRBV6-5	NA	TGTGCCAGCAGTTATGACACGCGATTTGAAGCTTTCTTT	CASSYDTRFEAFF
TRBJ2-1	NA	TRBV29-1	NA	TGCAGCGTTGTCCGGCGGGGATCCTACAATGAGCAGTTCTTC	CSVVRRGSYNEQFF
TRBJ2-7	TRBD1	TRBV27	few	TGTGCCAGCAGTTTACGGGGAACAGGGGGCTGGGCCTACGAGCAGTACTTC	CASSLRGTGGWAYEQYF
TRBJ2-7	NA	TRBV29-1	NA	TGCAGCGTCTTCCCCCTCGACACCTACGAGCAGTACTTC	CSVFPLDTYEQYF
TRBJ2-1	TRBD1	TRBV4-1	once	TGCGCCAGCAGCCTGTTGACAGGGGGGCCTGAGCAGTTCTTC	CASSLLTGGPEQFF
TRBJ2-7	NA	TRBV27	NA	TGTGCCAGCAGTCCTACTCGTAGCGCCCACGAGCAGTACTTC	CASSPTRSAHEQYF
TRBJ2-1	TRBD2	TRBV7-8	few	TGTGCCAGCAGCTCTACTCGGACTAGCGGGCACTCCTACAATGAGCAGTTCTTC	CASSSTRTSGHSYNEQFF
TRBJ1-1	TRBD1	TRBV7-9	NA	TGTGCCAGCAGTCATCCGGGACAGGGAGTCACTGAAGCTTTCTTT	CASSHPGQGVTEAFF
TRBJ2-1	NA	TRBV7-2	NA	TGTGCCAGCAGCTTAAGGGTCCTTGACAATGAGCAGTTCTTC	CASSLRVLDNEQFF
TRBJ2-7	TRBD2	TRBV11-1	NA	TGTGCCAGCAGCTTTAGCGGGGGACCTTACGAGCAGTACTTC	CASSFSGGPYEQYF
TRBJ2-1	NA	TRBV11-1	once	TGTGCCAGCAGGTCCACGGGATACAATGAGCAGTTCTTC	CASRSTGYNEQFF
TRBJ1-5	NA	TRBV30	NA	TGTGCCTGGAGTCCCCCGGGACTGAGCAATCAGCCCCAGCATTTT	CAWSPPGLSNQPQHF
TRBJ2-5	TRBD2	TRBV4-1	NA	TGCGCCAGCAGCCAAGATTGGCTAGCGGGGGTCGGGAGCCAGTACTTC	CASSQDWLAGVGSQYF
TRBJ1-1	NA	TRBV25-1	NA	TGTGCCAGCAGTGAACCGAACACTGAAGCTTTCTTT	CASSEPNTEAFF
TRBJ2-7	NA	TRBV7-8	NA	TGTGCCAGCAGCTTAACGGGGGGACAGAACTACGAGCAGTACTTC	CASSLTGGQNYEQYF
TRBJ2-3	NA	TRBV7-8	NA	TGTGCCAGCAGCTTAGGGTTAGATACGCAGTATTTT	CASSLGLDTQYF
TRBJ2-7	NA	TRBV9	NA	TGTGCCAGCAGCGTAGGGGAGCTGGGCGAGCAGTACTTC	CASSVGELGEQYF
TRBJ1-1	TRBD1	TRBV7-8	once	TGTGCCAGCAGCCGGGACAGGGCCTCATACACTGAAGCTTTCTTT	CASSRDRASYTEAFF
TRBJ2-7	NA	TRBV18	NA	TGTGCCAGCTCACCAAGCAGGGCCTACGAGCAGTACTTC	CASSPSRAYEQYF
TRBJ2-7	NA	TRBV30	NA	TGTGCCGCCGACGTAGTGGGCTACGAGCAGTACTTC	CAADVVGYEQYF
TRBJ2-7	TRBD2	TRBV25-1	NA	TGTGCCAGCAGTGACGAGCGGGGAGGGACCGAGCAGTACTTC	CASSDERGGTEQYF
TRBJ2-7	NA	TRBV7-9	NA	TGTGCCAGCAGCCACTGGGACCATAGCGCAGGCGAGCAGTACTTC	CASSHWDHSAGEQYF
TRBJ2-5	NA	TRBV9	once	TGTGCCAGCAGCCCTTACGGGGGGCGAGAGACCCAGTACTTC	CASSPYGGRETQYF
TRBJ2-1	TRBD1	TRBV5-6	NA	TGTGCCAGCAGAGGGCCTCCGGGACAGGACTCCTACAATGAGCAGTTCTTC	CASRGPPGQDSYNEQFF
TRBJ2-2	NA	TRBV18	NA	TGTGCCAGCTCAGCCCGAGCGAACACCGGGGAGCTGTTTTTT	CASSARANTGELFF